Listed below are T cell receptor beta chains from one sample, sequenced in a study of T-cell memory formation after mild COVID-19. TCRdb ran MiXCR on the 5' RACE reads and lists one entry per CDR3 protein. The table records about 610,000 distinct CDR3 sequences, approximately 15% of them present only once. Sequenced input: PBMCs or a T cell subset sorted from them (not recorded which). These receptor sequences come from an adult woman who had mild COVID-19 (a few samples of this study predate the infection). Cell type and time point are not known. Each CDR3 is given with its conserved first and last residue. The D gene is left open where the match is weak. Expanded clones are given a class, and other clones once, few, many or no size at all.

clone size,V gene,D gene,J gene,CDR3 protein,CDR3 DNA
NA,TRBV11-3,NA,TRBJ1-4,CASSLVEPGLQLMKNCFF,NA
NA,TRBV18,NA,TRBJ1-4,CASSPATRGELFF,TGTGCCAGCTCACCGGCCACGAGGGGAGAACTGTTTTTT
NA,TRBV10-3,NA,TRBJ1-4,CAISAGRRLFF,TGTGCCATCAGTGCGGGGCGTAGACTGTTTTTT
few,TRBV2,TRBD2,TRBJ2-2,CASRGTSDTGELFF,TGTGCCAGCAGGGGGACTAGCGACACCGGGGAGCTGTTTTTT
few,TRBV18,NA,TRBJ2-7,CASSPFWGAEYEQYF,TGTGCCAGCTCACCGTTCTGGGGGGCGGAGTACGAGCAGTACTTC
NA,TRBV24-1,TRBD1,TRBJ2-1,CATSDSRQGLGNEQFF,TGTGCCACCAGTGATTCCCGACAGGGATTGGGCAATGAGCAGTTCTTC
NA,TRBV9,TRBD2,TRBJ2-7,CASSVESGRAYEQYF,TGTGCCAGCAGCGTAGAGAGCGGGAGGGCCTACGAGCAGTACTTC
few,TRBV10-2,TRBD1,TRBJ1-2,CASSETGGNGYTF,TGCGCCAGCAGTGAGACAGGGGGCAATGGCTACACCTTC
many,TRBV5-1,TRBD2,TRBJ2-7,CASSWTSAYEQYF,TGCGCCAGCAGCTGGACTAGTGCCTACGAGCAGTACTTC
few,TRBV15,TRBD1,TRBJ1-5,CATSSGTGVHQPQHF,TGTGCCACCAGCAGCGGAACAGGGGTCCATCAGCCCCAGCATTTT
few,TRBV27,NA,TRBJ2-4,CASAVGGAKNIQYF,TGTGCCAGCGCGGTAGGGGGAGCCAAAAACATTCAGTACTTC
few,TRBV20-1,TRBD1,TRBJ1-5,CSAAGTGIQPQHF,TGCAGTGCGGCCGGGACAGGGATTCAGCCCCAGCATTTT
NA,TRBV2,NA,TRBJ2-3,CASSTQGLGTDTQYF,TGTGCCAGCAGTACACAGGGTTTAGGCACAGATACGCAGTATTTT
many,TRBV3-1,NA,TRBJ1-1,CASSQYTGNTEAFF,TGTGCCAGCAGCCAATATACAGGGAACACTGAAGCTTTCTTT
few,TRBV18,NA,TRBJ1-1,CASSPPGGGAGSTEAFF,TGTGCCAGCTCACCACCGGGCGGGGGGGCAGGTAGCACTGAAGCTTTCTTT
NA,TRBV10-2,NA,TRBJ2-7,CASSVEAAGQYF,TGCGCCAGCAGTGTAGAAGCCGCCGGGCAGTACTTC
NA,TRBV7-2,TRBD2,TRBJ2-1,CASSFLAGGGNEQFF,TGTGCCAGCAGCTTCCTAGCGGGGGGTGGAAATGAGCAGTTCTTC
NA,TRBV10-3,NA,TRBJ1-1,CAISGHRADTEAFF,TGTGCCATCAGTGGACATAGGGCCGACACTGAAGCTTTCTTT
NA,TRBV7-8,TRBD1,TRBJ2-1,CASSTDRDNEQFF,TGTGCCAGCAGCACTGACAGGGACAATGAGCAGTTCTTC
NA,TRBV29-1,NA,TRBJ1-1,CSVFTGNTEAFF,TGCAGCGTCTTTACAGGGAACACTGAAGCTTTCTTT
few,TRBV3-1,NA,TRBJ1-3,CASSQATPGVSGNTIYF,TGTGCCAGCAGCCAAGCGACCCCAGGGGTCTCTGGAAACACCATATATTTT
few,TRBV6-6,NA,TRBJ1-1,CASITGSRNTEAFF,TGTGCCAGCATCACAGGGTCTCGGAACACTGAAGCTTTCTTT
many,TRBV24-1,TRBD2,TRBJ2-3,CATSDQRGAFTDTQYF,TGTGCCACCAGTGATCAGCGGGGGGCCTTTACAGATACGCAGTATTTT
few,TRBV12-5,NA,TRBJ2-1,CASGLGESAYNEQFF,TGTGCTAGTGGTTTGGGGGAATCAGCCTACAATGAGCAGTTCTTC
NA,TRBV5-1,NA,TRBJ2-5,CASSEDVGLNF,TGCGCCAGCAGCGAGGACGTGGGGCTAAACTTC
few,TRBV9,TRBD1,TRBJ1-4,CASSRVGTDNEKLFF,TGTGCCAGCAGCCGCGTGGGGACAGATAATGAAAAACTGTTTTTT
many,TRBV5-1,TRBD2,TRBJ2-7,CASSWTSGTYEQYF,TGTGCCAGCAGCTGGACTAGCGGGACCTACGAGCAGTACTTC
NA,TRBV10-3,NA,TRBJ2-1,CAIRRGWGHEQFF,TGTGCCATCAGAAGAGGATGGGGCCATGAGCAGTTCTTC
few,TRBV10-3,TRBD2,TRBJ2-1,CAISEGTRGVNEQFF,TGTGCCATCAGTGAAGGGACGCGGGGGGTCAATGAGCAGTTCTTC
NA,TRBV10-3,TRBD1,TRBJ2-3,CAIRPRTGGMTDTQYF,TGTGCCATCAGACCCCGGACAGGGGGCATGACAGATACGCAGTATTTT
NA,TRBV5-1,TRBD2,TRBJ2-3,CASSDPSGPDTQYF,TGCGCCAGCAGCGACCCTAGCGGTCCAGATACGCAGTATTTT
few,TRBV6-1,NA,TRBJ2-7,CASRRPSYEQYF,TGTGCCAGCCGGCGGCCCTCCTACGAGCAGTACTTC
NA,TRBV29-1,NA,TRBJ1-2,CSVEGGGEPYYGYTF,TGCAGCGTTGAAGGGGGTGGGGAACCATACTATGGCTACACCTTC
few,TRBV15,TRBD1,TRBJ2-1,CATSRQDRDLYNEQFF,TGTGCCACCAGCAGACAAGACAGGGACCTTTACAATGAGCAGTTCTTC
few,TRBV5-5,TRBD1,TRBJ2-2,CASSLRTGLNTGELFF,TGTGCCAGCAGCCTCCGGACAGGGCTAAACACCGGGGAGCTGTTTTTT
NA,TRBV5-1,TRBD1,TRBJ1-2,CASSLDAGGYGYTF,TGCGCCAGCAGCTTGGATGCAGGGGGCTATGGCTACACCTTC
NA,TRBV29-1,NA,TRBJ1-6,CSVEVGRNSPLHF,TGCAGCGTTGAAGTCGGGAGGAATTCACCCCTCCACTTT
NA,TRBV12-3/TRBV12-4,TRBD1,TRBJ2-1,CASSLGTGGDYNEQFF,TGTGCCAGCAGTTTAGGGACAGGGGGCGACTACAATGAGCAGTTCTTC
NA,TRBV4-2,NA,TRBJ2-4,CASSLKIGREIQYF,TGTGCCAGCAGCCTAAAAATAGGAAGGGAAATTCAGTACTTC
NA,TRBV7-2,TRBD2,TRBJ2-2,CASSLEVAGYTGELFF,TGTGCCAGCAGCTTAGAGGTAGCGGGATACACCGGGGAGCTGTTTTTT
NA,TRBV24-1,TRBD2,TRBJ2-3,CATSGEGVLAGVGDTQYF,TGTGCCACCAGTGGAGAGGGGGTCCTAGCGGGAGTAGGAGATACGCAGTATTTT
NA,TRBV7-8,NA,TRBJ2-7,CASSLGHGYEQYF,TGTGCCAGCAGCTTAGGTCACGGTTACGAGCAGTACTTC
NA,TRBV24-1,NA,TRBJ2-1,CATSDFGSGLNNEQFF,TGTGCCACCAGTGATTTTGGGTCAGGGCTTAACAATGAGCAGTTCTTC
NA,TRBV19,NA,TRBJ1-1,CASSIRARAGKVGSAFF,TGTGCCAGTAGTATTCGGGCCAGAGCCGGCAAGGTCGGGTCGGCTTTCTTT